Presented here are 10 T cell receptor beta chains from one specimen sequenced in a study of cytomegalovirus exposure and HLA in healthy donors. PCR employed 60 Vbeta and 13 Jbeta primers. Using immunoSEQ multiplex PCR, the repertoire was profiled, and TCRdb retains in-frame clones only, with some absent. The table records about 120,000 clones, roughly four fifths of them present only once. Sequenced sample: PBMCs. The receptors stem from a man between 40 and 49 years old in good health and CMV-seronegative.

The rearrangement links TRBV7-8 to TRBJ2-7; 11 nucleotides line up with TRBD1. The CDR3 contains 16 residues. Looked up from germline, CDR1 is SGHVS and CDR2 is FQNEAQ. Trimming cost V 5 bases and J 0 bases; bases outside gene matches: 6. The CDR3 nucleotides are TGTGCCAGCAGCCCCGCCGGGACAGGGGGCTCCTACGAGCAGTACTTC. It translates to CASSPAGTGGSYEQYF.

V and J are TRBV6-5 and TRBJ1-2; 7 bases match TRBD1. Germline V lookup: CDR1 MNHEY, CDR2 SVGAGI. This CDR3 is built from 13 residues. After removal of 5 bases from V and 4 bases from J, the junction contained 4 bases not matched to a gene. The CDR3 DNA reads TGTGCCAGCAGTCGTACAGGGGCCTATGGCTACACCTTC. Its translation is CASSRTGAYGYTF.

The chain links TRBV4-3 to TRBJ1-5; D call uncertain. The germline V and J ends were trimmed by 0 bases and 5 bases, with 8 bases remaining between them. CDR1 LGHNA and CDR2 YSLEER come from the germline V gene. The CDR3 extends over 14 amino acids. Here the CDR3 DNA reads TGCGCCAGCAGCCAAGAAGAGGGCTATCAGCCCCAGCATTTT. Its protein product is CASSQEEGYQPQHF.

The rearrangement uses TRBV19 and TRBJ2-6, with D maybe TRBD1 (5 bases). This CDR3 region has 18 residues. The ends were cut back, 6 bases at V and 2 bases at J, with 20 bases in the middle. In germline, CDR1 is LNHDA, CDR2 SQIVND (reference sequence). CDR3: CASRWGWALGAGANVLTF. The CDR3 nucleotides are TGTGCCAGTAGATGGGGTTGGGCGCTAGGGGCTGGGGCCAACGTCCTGACTTTC.

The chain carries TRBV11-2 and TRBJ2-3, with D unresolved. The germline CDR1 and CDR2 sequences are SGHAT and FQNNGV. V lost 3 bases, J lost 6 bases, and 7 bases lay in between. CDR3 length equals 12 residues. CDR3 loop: CASSFIVDTQYF. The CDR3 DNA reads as TGTGCCAGCAGCTTCATAGTGGATACGCAGTATTTT.

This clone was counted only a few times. Written as DNA, the CDR3 is TGTGCCAGCAGCTTAGGGGGACACCCGGAGCAGTTCTTC. Its protein product is CASSLGGHPEQFF. The chain couples TRBV7-2 to TRBJ2-1; perhaps TRBD1 as D (6 bases). The length of the CDR3 is 13 residues. The V end was cut by 1 base, the J end by 10 bases, with 11 bases between. CDR1 and CDR2 from the germline V gene are SGHTA and FQGNSA.

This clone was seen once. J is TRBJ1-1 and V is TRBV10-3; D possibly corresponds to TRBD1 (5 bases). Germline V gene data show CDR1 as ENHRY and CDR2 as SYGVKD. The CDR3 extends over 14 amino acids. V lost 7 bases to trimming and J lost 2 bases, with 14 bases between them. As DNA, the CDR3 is TGTGCCATCACCAAAGACAGCCTCAACACTGAAGCTTTCTTT. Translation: CAITKDSLNTEAFF.

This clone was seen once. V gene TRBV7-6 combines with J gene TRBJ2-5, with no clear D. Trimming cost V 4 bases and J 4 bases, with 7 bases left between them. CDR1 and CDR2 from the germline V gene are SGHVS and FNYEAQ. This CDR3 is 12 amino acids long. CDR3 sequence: CASSSSGETQYF. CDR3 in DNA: TGTGCCAGCAGCTCCTCGGGAGAGACCCAGTACTTC.

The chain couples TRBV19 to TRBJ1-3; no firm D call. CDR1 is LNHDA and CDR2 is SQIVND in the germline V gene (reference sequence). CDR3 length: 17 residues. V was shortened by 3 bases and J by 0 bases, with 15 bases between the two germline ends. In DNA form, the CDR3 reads TGTGCCAGTAGTATTACGTTTCATTGGAGCTCTGGAAACACCATATATTTT. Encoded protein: CASSITFHWSSGNTIYF.

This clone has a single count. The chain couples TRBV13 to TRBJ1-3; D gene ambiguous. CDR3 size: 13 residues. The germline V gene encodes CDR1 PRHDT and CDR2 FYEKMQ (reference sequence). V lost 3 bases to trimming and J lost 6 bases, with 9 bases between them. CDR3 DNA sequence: TGTGCCAGCAGCTTGGGCGGGTTAAACACCATATATTTT. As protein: CASSLGGLNTIYF.